These T cell receptor beta chains were read from a single sample in a study of cytomegalovirus exposure and HLA in healthy donors. Generated by immunoSEQ multiplex PCR, the TCRdb table keeps only in-frame clones and is missing some. This sample has a few hundred thousand clones, with approximately 84% found just once. What was sequenced was PBMCs. All receptors derive from a woman in her 40s in good health and CMV-seropositive. Both conserved end residues are part of each CDR3. A D gene is named only where the DNA matches it firmly. A clone size is listed for some rows: how often the clone was seen (once, few, many), or a class if it is expanded.

once	TRBV7-3	TRBD1	TRBJ2-7	TGTGCCAGCAGCCCCGGGACAGGTGCGTTCTACGAGCAGTACTTC	CASSPGTGAFYEQYF
-	TRBV19	TRBD1	TRBJ2-3	TGTGCCAGTAGTTCCGGACAGGGGGCTGTCACAGATACGCAGTATTTT	CASSSGQGAVTDTQYF
few	TRBV7-9	TRBD2	TRBJ2-7	TGTGCCAGCAGCCCCGGGACTAGCGGAACCTACGAGCAGTACTTC	CASSPGTSGTYEQYF
-	TRBV6-5	-	TRBJ1-1	TGTGCCAGCAGTTACACCGCCCCCGGGGGGCACACTGAAGCTTTCTTT	CASSYTAPGGHTEAFF
-	TRBV6-5	TRBD1	TRBJ1-2	TGTGCCAGCAGTAGGGGACAGAACTATGGCTACACCTTC	CASSRGQNYGYTF
-	TRBV4-1	-	TRBJ1-1	TGCGCCAGCAGCTCCCGTTGGGAGGGCACTGAAGCTTTCTTT	CASSSRWEGTEAFF
few	TRBV6-5	-	TRBJ1-1	TGTGCCAGCTCCGGGACACTGAACACTGAAGCTTTCTTT	CASSGTLNTEAFF
once	TRBV7-3	TRBD1	TRBJ1-1	TGTGCCAGCAGCTTATCCCCGGACAGGGGGTTAGGGGGCACTGAAGCTTTCTTT	CASSLSPDRGLGGTEAFF
-	TRBV7-9	-	TRBJ1-3	TGTGCCAGCAGCTTGCAGGGTAGCTCTGGAAACACCATATATTTT	CASSLQGSSGNTIYF
few	TRBV5-5	-	TRBJ1-1	TGTGCCAGCAGCTTTGGCAGTATGAACACTGAAGCTTTCTTT	CASSFGSMNTEAFF
-	TRBV20-1	-	TRBJ1-2	TGCAGTGCAAGGAGGGTCAAGGGCTACACCTTC	CSARRVKGYTF
-	TRBV30	-	TRBJ2-4	TGTGCCTGGAGTCGGGTTAGCGAGTACTGGGCCAAAAACATTCAGTACTTC	CAWSRVSEYWAKNIQYF
-	TRBV30	TRBD1	TRBJ1-6	TGTGCCTGGAGTGTAGGCAGGGGGAAAGGTCCCCTCCACTTT	CAWSVGRGKGPLHF
-	TRBV15	-	TRBJ2-5	TGTGCCACCAGCAGAGTCCTAGGGGCCCAAGAGACCCAGTACTTC	CATSRVLGAQETQYF
-	TRBV18	TRBD1	TRBJ1-2	TGTGCCAGCTCATCGGGACAGGGGAAGAATGGCTACACCTTC	CASSSGQGKNGYTF
once	TRBV18	-	TRBJ1-4	TGTGCCAGCTCACTGACGGGTGCAACTAATGAAAAACTGTTTTTT	CASSLTGATNEKLFF
-	TRBV5-1	TRBD1	TRBJ1-2	TGCGCCAGCAGCGAGTCGGGACAGACCTATGGCTACACCTTC	CASSESGQTYGYTF
-	TRBV5-1	-	TRBJ2-7	TGCGCCAGCATGGGGGATAGCGGAAAGATCTACGAGCAGTACTTC	CASMGDSGKIYEQYF
-	TRBV13	TRBD2	TRBJ2-3	TGTGCCAGCAGCTCTAGCGGGGGCCTCGGCACAGATACGCAGTATTTT	CASSSSGGLGTDTQYF
-	TRBV7-2	TRBD1	TRBJ1-4	TGTGCCAGCAGTTCCCCAGGGGGCGGAGTCGAGGGTGAAAAACTGTTTTTT	CASSSPGGGVEGEKLFF
-	TRBV6-6	TRBD1	TRBJ1-6	TGTGCCAGCACCAACAGGGGGTCGTCCTATAATTCACCCCTCCACTTT	CASTNRGSSYNSPLHF
once	TRBV7-8	TRBD2	TRBJ2-7	TGTGCCAGCAGCTTAATGGCTAGCGGACCCTACGAGCAGTACTTC	CASSLMASGPYEQYF
once	TRBV7-3	TRBD1	TRBJ1-1	TGTGCCAGCAGCGAGGACAGGGACACTGAAGCTTTCTTT	CASSEDRDTEAFF
-	TRBV7-2	-	TRBJ1-3	TGTGCCAGCAGCTTAGGAGGATACTCTGGAAACACCATATATTTT	CASSLGGYSGNTIYF
-	TRBV6-5	TRBD1	TRBJ2-4	TGTGCCGCGGCAGGGGGTACCAAAAACATTCAGTACTTC	CAAAGGTKNIQYF
few	TRBV11-3	TRBD2	TRBJ2-3	TGTGCCAGCAGCCGTGGGACTAGCGGGTATACAGATACGCAGTATTTT	CASSRGTSGYTDTQYF
once	TRBV19	TRBD2	TRBJ2-7	TGTGCCAGTAGTATCTTGGCTAGCGGGAGCTACGAGCAGTACTTC	CASSILASGSYEQYF
once	TRBV11-2	TRBD1	TRBJ2-7	TGTGCCAGCAGTTCCGGACAGGGCTACGAGCAGTACTTC	CASSSGQGYEQYF
-	TRBV4-3	-	TRBJ2-1	TGCGCCAGCAGCCAAGGCGCAAGCGGGCAGAGCTCCTACAATGAGCAGTTCTTC	CASSQGASGQSSYNEQFF
-	TRBV28	-	TRBJ2-5	TGTGCCAGCAATGAAGCGGCCCTCCCGGGGGTAGAGACCCAGTACTTC	CASNEAALPGVETQYF
once	TRBV6-6	-	TRBJ1-1	TGTGCCATCCGGGGAGGGACCATGAACACTGAAGCTTTCTTT	CAIRGGTMNTEAFF
-	TRBV6-1	TRBD2	TRBJ2-7	TGCGCCAGCAGTGGGGGGAGCGGGGGAGACTACGAGCAGTACTTC	CASSGGSGGDYEQYF
once	TRBV5-1	-	TRBJ1-2	TGCGCCAGCAGCCAAACAAGCTATGGCTACACCTTC	CASSQTSYGYTF
-	TRBV5-6	-	TRBJ2-7	TGTGCCAGCAGCCTGTCTTTCCCGACGGGCGAGCAGTACTTC	CASSLSFPTGEQYF
-	TRBV7-9	-	TRBJ2-7	TGTGCCAGCAGCTTAGGGCACGAGGAGTACTTC	CASSLGHEEYF
few	TRBV5-4	-	TRBJ1-3	TGTGCCAGCAGCTTGCCGGGAGGCGGAAACACCATATATTTT	CASSLPGGGNTIYF
-	TRBV7-9	-	TRBJ2-3	TGTGCCAGCAGCTTAGCGAGTGGCCACAGCTTGTGGACAGATACGCAGTATTTT	CASSLASGHSLWTDTQYF
-	TRBV18	TRBD2	TRBJ2-3	TGTGCCAGCTCACCACCAGGGACTACGCACACAGATACGCAGTATTTT	CASSPPGTTHTDTQYF
-	TRBV28	-	TRBJ2-7	TGTGCCAGCTCCCGAGCCCTAACCTACGAGCAGTACTTC	CASSRALTYEQYF
-	TRBV5-4	-	TRBJ1-4	TGTGCCAGCAGCTTTCGTGAGTGGGGGCGTCGGACTAATGAAAAACTGTTTTTT	CASSFREWGRRTNEKLFF
-	TRBV27	TRBD2	TRBJ2-2	TGTGCCAGCAGCCGACTAGCGGGAGGTTGGGGGACCGGGGAGCTGTTTTTT	CASSRLAGGWGTGELFF
-	TRBV14	-	TRBJ2-5	TGTGCCAGCAGCCAAGGAGGCAGGGTGTTCGGGGAGACCCAGTACTTC	CASSQGGRVFGETQYF
-	TRBV5-4	-	TRBJ2-1	TGTGCCAGCAGCTTGGTCGGGGTTACCGCTTACAATGAGCAGTTCTTC	CASSLVGVTAYNEQFF
-	TRBV29-1	-	TRBJ1-2	TGCAGCGTCCCAACCAGGCTTAACTATGGCTACACCTTC	CSVPTRLNYGYTF
-	TRBV27	TRBD1	TRBJ1-2	TGTGCCAGCAGGCGGGACAGAGCTAACTATGGCTACACCTTC	CASRRDRANYGYTF
-	TRBV14	TRBD2	TRBJ2-7	TGTGCCAGCAGCCAAGGGCAGCGGGATCCGTACGAGCAGTACTTC	CASSQGQRDPYEQYF
-	TRBV30	-	TRBJ1-2	TGTGCCTGGACAGGGAACTATGGCTACACCTTC	CAWTGNYGYTF
once	TRBV7-2	-	TRBJ1-3	TGTGCCAGCAGCTTAGACGTTTTGGCTCTCTCTGGAAACACCATATATTTT	CASSLDVLALSGNTIYF
few	TRBV7-2	-	TRBJ2-4	TGTGCCAGCAGCTTGGAGGGAGGTGGGTTGTGGGACATTCAGTACTTC	CASSLEGGGLWDIQYF
-	TRBV28	-	TRBJ2-7	TGTGCCAGCAGGTACATGAACTACGAGCAGTACTTC	CASRYMNYEQYF
-	TRBV27	TRBD2	TRBJ2-1	TGTGCCAGCAGTTTTGCGGGAGTCAGCGATGAGCAGTTCTTC	CASSFAGVSDEQFF
-	TRBV5-4	-	TRBJ1-6	TGTGCCAGCAGCTTGGAAAGTCTATCACCCCTCCACTTT	CASSLESLSPLHF
-	TRBV6-1	-	TRBJ1-5	TGTGCCAGCACCGAGGGTTGGAGCAATCAGCCCCAGCATTTT	CASTEGWSNQPQHF